This T cell receptor beta chain is from a study of blood T cell repertoires in COVID-19 (dated by TCRdb to between 2020 and 2021). About the investigation overall: Samples covering the acute and convalescent phases of COVID-19 were provided by collaborators in the United States, Italy and Spain. The repertoires were released in a freely available public database meant as a resource for research on the immune response to SARS-CoV-2. Where HLA class I and class II types were available, the types were taken from metadata supplied by the sample provider, not from assay-based typing. The sample metadata nearly always contained a de-identified subject ID, COVID-19 status, age in years and sex. The prospective study material was composed of cDNA or gDNA derived from T cells, B-cell-depleted T cells, or PBMCs. The samples were drawn from the first 160 participants of the ongoing ImmuneRACE study and from 1,254 subjects provided by 6 global collaborators. The dataset comprised deeply sampled blood TCRbeta repertoires from subjects exposed to, actively infected with, or recovered from COVID-19.

Study-level results and caveats: Clinical and demographic metadata were provided uncurated, with the amount varying by source and participant.

On this clone itself: Its antigen target is currently unknown. Base qualities are not provided; no much larger clone lies one nucleotide away.

Collaborating institutions collected whole blood in K2EDTA tubes following their own protocols. For TCRbeta analysis, collaborators shipped samples in one of three forms: frozen whole blood, isolated PBMCs, or DNA extracted from either of those sample types. The germline V gene supplies CDR1 SGHRS and CDR2 YFSETQ. V is clipped by 0 bases and J by 3 bases, and the sequence between their germline boundaries is 12 bases long. The CDR3, from cysteine to phenylalanine, totals 15 residues. The DNA shown is the 45-base CDR3, in frame from base 1. TCRbeta CDR3 regions were amplified from genomic DNA using the immunoSEQ Assay, a bias-controlled multiplex PCR. In the paper's pipeline: The number of nucleated cells in each sample was estimated from the amplification of reference gene primers within the assay. To quantify the absolute abundance of each unique TCRbeta CDR3 rearrangement, sequence reads were collapsed and filtered. For each sample, productive Simpson clonality was calculated by taking the square root of Simpson's diversity index across productive rearrangements. Held by TCRdb, this immuneACCESS table contains in-frame sequences only and omits some clones. Under half of the omission traces to an unresolved V gene where checked; the cause of the rest is unknown. That table furnishes V, J and clone size, whereas the DNA furnished D and trimming. The sample profile shows about 49,000 clones; approximately 85% of them were found once. Approximately 15% of the sample goes to the ten largest clones.

Material for sequencing was peripheral blood. The clonotype originates from a human donor in a cohort sampled during active COVID-19. The sequence links TRBV5-1 to TRBJ1-2; TRBD1 is possibly the D segment (5 matching bases). The CDR3 protein sequence reads: CASSLATGDYYGYTF. The nucleotide sequence is TGCGCCAGCAGCTTGGCGACCGGGGACTACTATGGCTACACCTTC.